A selection of T cell receptor beta chains follows, all from one sample in a study of cytomegalovirus exposure and HLA in healthy donors. Sequencing used immunoSEQ multiplex PCR; TCRdb keeps in-frame clones, though not all of them. The sample has around 200,000 clones, roughly four fifths seen once. The specimen sequenced was PBMCs. The receptors were sampled from a woman younger than 30 in good health and CMV-seropositive. The CDR3 runs from the conserved cysteine through the conserved F or W. A D gene is named only where the DNA matches it firmly. The size field is filled for only some rows; it gives once, few, many or a size class.

CDR3 length: 16
V gene: TRBV7-3
J gene: TRBJ1-1
D gene: NA
clone size: NA
CDR3 DNA: TGTGCCAGCAGCGCCGACAGCGGGGTTAGGAACACTGAAGCTTTCTTT
CDR3 protein: CASSADSGVRNTEAFF

CDR3 length: 16
V gene: TRBV7-9
J gene: TRBJ2-3
D gene: TRBD2
clone size: NA
CDR3 DNA: TGTGCCAGCGGCGGCTGGGCTAGCGGGACCACAGATACGCAGTATTTT
CDR3 protein: CASGGWASGTTDTQYF

CDR3 length: 15
V gene: TRBV28
J gene: TRBJ1-1
D gene: TRBD1
clone size: NA
CDR3 DNA: TGTGCCAGCAGTCGGACGACAGGGCCGAACACTGAAGCTTTCTTT
CDR3 protein: CASSRTTGPNTEAFF

CDR3 length: 14
V gene: TRBV6-5
J gene: TRBJ1-2
D gene: TRBD1
clone size: many
CDR3 DNA: TGTGCCAGCAGCAATTCAGGACAGGTAGAAGGCTACACCTTC
CDR3 protein: CASSNSGQVEGYTF

CDR3 length: 15
V gene: TRBV6-5
J gene: TRBJ2-7
D gene: NA
clone size: once
CDR3 DNA: TGTGCCAGCAGTTACTCGCCTAGCGCGGGGAACGAGCAGTACTTC
CDR3 protein: CASSYSPSAGNEQYF

CDR3 length: 14
V gene: TRBV19
J gene: TRBJ2-7
D gene: NA
clone size: NA
CDR3 DNA: TGTGCCAGTAGCCCCGACGACAGATCCTACGAGCAGTACTTC
CDR3 protein: CASSPDDRSYEQYF

CDR3 length: 14
V gene: TRBV14
J gene: TRBJ1-6
D gene: NA
clone size: NA
CDR3 DNA: TGTGCCAGCAGCCAAACTAGGGGGTCGTCGCCCCTCCACTTT
CDR3 protein: CASSQTRGSSPLHF

CDR3 length: 16
V gene: TRBV5-6
J gene: TRBJ2-7
D gene: NA
clone size: NA
CDR3 DNA: TGTGCCAGCAGCTTGGCCTTGGCGGGGCGTCCCTACGAGCAGTACTTC
CDR3 protein: CASSLALAGRPYEQYF

CDR3 length: 15
V gene: TRBV14
J gene: TRBJ2-7
D gene: NA
clone size: few
CDR3 DNA: TGTGCCAGCAGCCCCACTCGGGGGACTGACTACGAGCAGTACTTC
CDR3 protein: CASSPTRGTDYEQYF

CDR3 length: 14
V gene: TRBV6-5
J gene: TRBJ2-7
D gene: TRBD2
clone size: NA
CDR3 DNA: TGTGCCAGCAGCGTGGGGGGGACTTCCTACGAGCAGTACTTC
CDR3 protein: CASSVGGTSYEQYF

CDR3 length: 12
V gene: TRBV7-2
J gene: TRBJ1-2
D gene: NA
clone size: once
CDR3 DNA: TGTGCCAGCAGCTCAGACAGATATGGCTACACCTTC
CDR3 protein: CASSSDRYGYTF

CDR3 length: 17
V gene: TRBV12-5
J gene: TRBJ2-5
D gene: NA
clone size: NA
CDR3 DNA: TGTGCTAGTGGTTTCGTCCCGACGACAGGTCGACAAGAGACCCAGTACTTC
CDR3 protein: CASGFVPTTGRQETQYF

CDR3 length: 13
V gene: TRBV5-1
J gene: TRBJ2-4
D gene: NA
clone size: NA
CDR3 DNA: TGCGCCAGCAGCTTGGGACAGAAAGAACTTCAGTACTTC
CDR3 protein: CASSLGQKELQYF

CDR3 length: 12
V gene: TRBV10-3
J gene: TRBJ2-2
D gene: NA
clone size: NA
CDR3 DNA: TGTGCCATCCTAGGAGGCACCGGGGAGCTGTTTTTT
CDR3 protein: CAILGGTGELFF

CDR3 length: 14
V gene: TRBV5-3
J gene: TRBJ2-2
D gene: NA
clone size: NA
CDR3 DNA: TGTGCCAGATTGCGGGCCTTGAACACCGGGGAGCTGTTTTTT
CDR3 protein: CARLRALNTGELFF

CDR3 length: 13
V gene: TRBV6-6
J gene: TRBJ2-7
D gene: TRBD1
clone size: NA
CDR3 DNA: TGTGCCAGCACCACGGACAGGGGACGCACGCAGTACTTC
CDR3 protein: CASTTDRGRTQYF

CDR3 length: 12
V gene: TRBV6-1
J gene: TRBJ1-5
D gene: NA
clone size: NA
CDR3 DNA: TGTGCCAGCCTTGAGGATAATCAGCCCCAGCATTTT
CDR3 protein: CASLEDNQPQHF

CDR3 length: 13
V gene: TRBV13
J gene: TRBJ2-1
D gene: TRBD1
clone size: few
CDR3 DNA: TGTGCCAGCAGCCACGGGGACAGCAATGAGCAGTTCTTC
CDR3 protein: CASSHGDSNEQFF

CDR3 length: 14
V gene: TRBV6-1
J gene: TRBJ2-7
D gene: TRBD1
clone size: NA
CDR3 DNA: TGTGCCAGCAGCCCGGACAGGAACTCCTACGAGCAGTACTTC
CDR3 protein: CASSPDRNSYEQYF

CDR3 length: 14
V gene: TRBV7-8
J gene: TRBJ2-3
D gene: NA
clone size: NA
CDR3 DNA: TGTGCCAGCAGCCCAAGGGGTCTCACAGATACGCAGTATTTT
CDR3 protein: CASSPRGLTDTQYF